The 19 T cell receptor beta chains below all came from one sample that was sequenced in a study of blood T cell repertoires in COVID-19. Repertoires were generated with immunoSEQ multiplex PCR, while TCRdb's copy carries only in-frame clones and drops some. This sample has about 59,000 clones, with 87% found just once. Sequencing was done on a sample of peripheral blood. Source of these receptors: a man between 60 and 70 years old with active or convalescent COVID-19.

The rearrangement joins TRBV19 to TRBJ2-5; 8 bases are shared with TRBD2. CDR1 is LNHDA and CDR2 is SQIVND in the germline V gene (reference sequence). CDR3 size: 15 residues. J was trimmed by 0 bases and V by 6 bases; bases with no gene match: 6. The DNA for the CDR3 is TGTGCCAGTAGCCCGGGAGGGGTCTACCAAGAGACCCAGTACTTC. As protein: CASSPGGVYQETQYF.

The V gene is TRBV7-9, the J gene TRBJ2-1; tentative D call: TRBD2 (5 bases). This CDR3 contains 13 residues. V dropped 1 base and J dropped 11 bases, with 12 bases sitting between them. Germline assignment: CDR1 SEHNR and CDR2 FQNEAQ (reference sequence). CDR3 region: CASSLVEASQQFF. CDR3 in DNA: TGTGCCAGCAGCTTAGTAGAGGCTAGCCAGCAGTTCTTC.

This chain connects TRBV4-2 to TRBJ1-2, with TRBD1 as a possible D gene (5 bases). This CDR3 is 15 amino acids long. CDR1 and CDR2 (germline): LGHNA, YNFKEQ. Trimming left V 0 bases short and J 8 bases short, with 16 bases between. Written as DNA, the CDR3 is TGTGCCAGCAGCCAAGAATGGGCGGGGCGGAGGGGCTACACCTTC. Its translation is CASSQEWAGRRGYTF.

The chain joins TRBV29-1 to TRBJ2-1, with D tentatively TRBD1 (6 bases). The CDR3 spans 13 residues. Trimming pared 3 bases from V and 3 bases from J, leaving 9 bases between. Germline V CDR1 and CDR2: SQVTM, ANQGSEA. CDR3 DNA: TGCAGCGTTGAGCAGGGGCGCTACAATGAGCAGTTCTTC. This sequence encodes CSVEQGRYNEQFF.

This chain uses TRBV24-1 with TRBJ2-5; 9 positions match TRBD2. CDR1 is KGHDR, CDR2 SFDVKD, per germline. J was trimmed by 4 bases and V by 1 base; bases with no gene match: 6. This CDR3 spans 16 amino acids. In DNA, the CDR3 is TGTGCCACCAGTGATTTCGGGCGGGGGGGAGGAGAGACCCAGTACTTC. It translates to CATSDFGRGGGETQYF.

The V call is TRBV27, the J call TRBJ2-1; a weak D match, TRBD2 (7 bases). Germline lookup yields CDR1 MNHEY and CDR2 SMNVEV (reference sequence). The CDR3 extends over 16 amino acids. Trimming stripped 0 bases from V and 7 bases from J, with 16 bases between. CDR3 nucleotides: TGTGCCAGCAGTTTATCTGGGGGGGGGCTCGGGAATGAGCAGTTCTTC. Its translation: CASSLSGGGLGNEQFF.

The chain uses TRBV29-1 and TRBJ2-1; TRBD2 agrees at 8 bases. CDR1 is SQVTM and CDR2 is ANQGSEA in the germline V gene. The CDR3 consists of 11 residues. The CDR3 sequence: CQGLGYNEQFF. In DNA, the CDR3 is TGCCAGGGACTAGGTTACAATGAGCAGTTCTTC.

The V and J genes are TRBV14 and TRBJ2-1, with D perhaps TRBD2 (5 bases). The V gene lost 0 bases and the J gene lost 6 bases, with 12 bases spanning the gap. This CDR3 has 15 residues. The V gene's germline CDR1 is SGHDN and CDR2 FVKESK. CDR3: CASSQEAARGNEQFF. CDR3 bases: TGTGCCAGCAGCCAAGAAGCCGCCCGGGGCAATGAGCAGTTCTTC.

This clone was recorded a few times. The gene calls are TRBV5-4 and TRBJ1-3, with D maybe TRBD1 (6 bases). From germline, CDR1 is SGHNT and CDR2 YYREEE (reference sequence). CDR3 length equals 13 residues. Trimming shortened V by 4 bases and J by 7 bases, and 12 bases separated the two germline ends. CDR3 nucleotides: TGTGCCAGCAGCATGGACAGTAGGAACACCATATATTTT. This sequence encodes CASSMDSRNTIYF. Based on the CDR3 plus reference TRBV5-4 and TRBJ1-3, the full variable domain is ETGVTQSPTHLIKTRGQQVTLRCSSQSGHNTVSWYQQALGQGPQFIFQYYREEENGRGNFPPRFSGLQFPNYSSELNVNALELDDSALYLCASSMDSRNTIYFGEGSWLTVV.

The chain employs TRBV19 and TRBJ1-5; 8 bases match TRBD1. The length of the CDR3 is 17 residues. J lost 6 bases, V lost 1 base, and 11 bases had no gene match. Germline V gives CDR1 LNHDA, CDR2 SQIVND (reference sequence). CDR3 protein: CASSIGQGRSLGQPQHF. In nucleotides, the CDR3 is TGTGCCAGTAGTATAGGACAGGGGAGGAGTTTGGGTCAGCCCCAGCATTTT.

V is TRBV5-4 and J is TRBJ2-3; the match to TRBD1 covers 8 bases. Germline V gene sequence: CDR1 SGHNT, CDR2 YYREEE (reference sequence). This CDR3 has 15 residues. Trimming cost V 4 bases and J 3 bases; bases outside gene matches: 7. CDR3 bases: TGTGCCAGCAGCGCCGGACAGGGAAGGACAGATACGCAGTATTTT. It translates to CASSAGQGRTDTQYF.

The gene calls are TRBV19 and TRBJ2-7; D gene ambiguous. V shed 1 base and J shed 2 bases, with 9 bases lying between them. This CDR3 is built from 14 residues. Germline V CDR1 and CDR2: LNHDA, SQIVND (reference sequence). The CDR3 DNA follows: TGTGCCAGTAGTATAGCTGACACCACCTACGAGCAGTACTTC. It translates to CASSIADTTYEQYF.

The CDR3 protein is CASSTTGVSGNTIYF. The DNA for the CDR3 is TGTGCCAGCAGCACGACAGGGGTCTCTGGAAACACCATATATTTT. The chain links TRBV7-2 to TRBJ1-3, with TRBD1 identical over 8 bases. The germline V gene encodes CDR1 SGHTA and CDR2 FQGNSA. V was pared by 5 bases and J by 0 bases, with 3 bases of the junction left unmatched. The length of the CDR3 is 15 residues. Looking up the rest from reference TRBV7-2 and TRBJ1-3 gives the full variable domain: GAGVSQSPSNKVTEKGKDVELRCDPISGHTALYWYRQSLGQGLEFLIYFQGNSAPDKSGLPSDRFSAERTGGSVSTLTIQRTQQEDSAVYLCASSTTGVSGNTIYFGEGSWLTVV.

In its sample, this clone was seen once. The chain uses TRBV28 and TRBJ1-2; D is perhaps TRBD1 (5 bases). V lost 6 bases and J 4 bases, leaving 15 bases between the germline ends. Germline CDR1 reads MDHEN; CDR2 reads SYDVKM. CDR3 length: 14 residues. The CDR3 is CASRPDKALYGYTF. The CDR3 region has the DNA TGTGCCAGCAGACCGGACAAGGCCCTCTATGGCTACACCTTC.

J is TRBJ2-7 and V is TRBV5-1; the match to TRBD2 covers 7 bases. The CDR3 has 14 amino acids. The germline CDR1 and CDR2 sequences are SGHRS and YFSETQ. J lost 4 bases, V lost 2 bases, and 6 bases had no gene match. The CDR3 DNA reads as TGCGCCAGCAGCTTCACGGGGGGTAGGTACGAGCAGTACTTC. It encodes CASSFTGGRYEQYF.

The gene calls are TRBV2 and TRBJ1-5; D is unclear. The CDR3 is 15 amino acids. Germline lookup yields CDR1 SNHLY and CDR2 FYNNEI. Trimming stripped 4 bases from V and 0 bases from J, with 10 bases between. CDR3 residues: CASSASSNSNQPQHF. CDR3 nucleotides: TGTGCCAGCAGTGCAAGTAGCAATAGCAATCAGCCCCAGCATTTT.

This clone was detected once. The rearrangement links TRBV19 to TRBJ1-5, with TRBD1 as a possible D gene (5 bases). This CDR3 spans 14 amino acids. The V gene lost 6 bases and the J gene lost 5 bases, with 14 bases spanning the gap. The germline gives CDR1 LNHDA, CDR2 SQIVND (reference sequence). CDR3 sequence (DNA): TGTGCCAGTAGCCTGACAGTGAGTGATCAGCCCCAGCATTTT. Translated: CASSLTVSDQPQHF.

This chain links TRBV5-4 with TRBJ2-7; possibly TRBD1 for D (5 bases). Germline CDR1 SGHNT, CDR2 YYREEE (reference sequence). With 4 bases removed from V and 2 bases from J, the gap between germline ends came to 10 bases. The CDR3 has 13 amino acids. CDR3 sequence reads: CASSPDSTYEQYF. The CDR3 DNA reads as TGTGCCAGCAGCCCTGACAGCACCTACGAGCAGTACTTC.

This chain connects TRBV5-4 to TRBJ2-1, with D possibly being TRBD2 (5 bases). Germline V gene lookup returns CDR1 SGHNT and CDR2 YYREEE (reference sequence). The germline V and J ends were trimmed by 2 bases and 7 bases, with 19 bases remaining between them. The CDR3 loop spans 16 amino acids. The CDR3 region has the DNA TGTGCCAGCAGCTTTATTTTCCGAGGGATTGGGAATGAGCAGTTCTTC. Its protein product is CASSFIFRGIGNEQFF.